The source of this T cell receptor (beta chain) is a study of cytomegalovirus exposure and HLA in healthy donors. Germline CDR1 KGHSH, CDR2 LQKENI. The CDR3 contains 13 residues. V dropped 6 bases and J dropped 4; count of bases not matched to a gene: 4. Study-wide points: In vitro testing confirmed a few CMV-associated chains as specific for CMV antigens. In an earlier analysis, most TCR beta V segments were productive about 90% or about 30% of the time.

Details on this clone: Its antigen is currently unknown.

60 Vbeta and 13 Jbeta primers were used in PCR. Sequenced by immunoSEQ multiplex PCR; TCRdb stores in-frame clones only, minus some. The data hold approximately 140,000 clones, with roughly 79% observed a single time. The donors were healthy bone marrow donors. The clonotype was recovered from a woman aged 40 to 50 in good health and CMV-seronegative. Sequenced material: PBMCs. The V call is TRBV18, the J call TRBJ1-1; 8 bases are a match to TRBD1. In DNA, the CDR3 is TGTGCCAGCTCCCGGACAGGGCCCACTGAAGCTTTCTTT. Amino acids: CASSRTGPTEAFF.